This T cell receptor (beta chain) emerged from a study of vaccination effects on CD4 cells after COVID-19. Study results and limitations: Clones of infection and vaccine origin contracted markedly late after vaccination.

CD4+ T cells specific for antigen were expanded with viral peptide pools by the ViraFEST assay before sequencing. Researchers isolated CD4+ T cells once approximately ten days of culture had elapsed. Participants each got two BNT162b2 or mRNA-1273 vaccine doses. The assay was immunoSEQ multiplex PCR, and TCRdb's table has in-frame clones only and misses some. The table lists under 80,000 clones, under 80% of them singletons. The CDR3 covers 17 residues. About this clone: Its antigen is still unknown.

Specimen: CD4+ T cells from PBMCs cultured with HCoV-OC43 spike peptides, collected after COVID-19 vaccination. The subset here: HCoV-OC43 spike overlapping peptide pool stimulation. The clonotype originates from a human donor who received a COVID-19 vaccine. This chain links TRBV21-1 with TRBJ2-2; the table's TRBD1 call for D was not verified on the DNA. TRBV21-1 is a listed pseudogene. The CDR3 region has the DNA TGTGCCAGCAGCAACGCCCGCAAAGGCAAAGGGGCCGGGGAGCTGTTTTTT. Its translation: CASSNARKGKGAGELFF.